This T cell receptor (beta chain) was sequenced in a study of beta chain features in type 1 diabetes. Study findings and constraints: In every one of the four CD4+ subsets, TCRB CDR3s were moderately but significantly shorter in Type 1 diabetes patients.

Germline-derived CDR1 and CDR2 are SGHTA and FQGNSA. This CDR3 spans 16 amino acids. Deletions cut 1 base from V and 1 base from J, with 12 bases between. This clone was counted a few times. Its specificity is not known. Expressed TCRB transcripts were sequenced because the entire RNA isolate underwent reverse transcription. The protocol was immunoSEQ multiplex PCR, while the TCRdb copy is restricted to in-frame clones and leaves out a portion. Among 640,000 or so clones listed, over 11% were seen once. Sequenced input: naive CD4+ T cells from blood. The origin of this receptor is a man younger than 30 with type 1 diabetes. J is TRBJ2-3 and V is TRBV7-2; D is possibly TRBD1 (5 bases). As DNA, the CDR3 is TGTGCCAGCAGCTTAGAGACAGCTACCCGCACAGATACGCAGTATTTT. This codes for CASSLETATRTDTQYF.